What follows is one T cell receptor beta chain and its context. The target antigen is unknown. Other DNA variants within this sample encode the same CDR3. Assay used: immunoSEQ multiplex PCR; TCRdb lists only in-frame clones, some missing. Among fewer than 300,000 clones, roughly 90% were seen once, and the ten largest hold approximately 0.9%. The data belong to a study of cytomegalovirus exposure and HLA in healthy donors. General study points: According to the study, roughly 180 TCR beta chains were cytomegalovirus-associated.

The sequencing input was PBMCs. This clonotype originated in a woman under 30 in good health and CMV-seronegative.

DNA for the CDR3: TGCGCCAGCAGCCAAGAAACGGGGTTCTACGAGCAGTACTTC. This sequence encodes CASSQETGFYEQYF. The chain is built from TRBV4-1 and TRBJ2-7; D is perhaps TRBD2 (5 bases). The V gene's germline CDR1 is MGHRA and CDR2 YSYEKL. This CDR3 has 14 amino acids. Trimming stripped 0 bases from V and 3 bases from J, with 9 bases between.